The next 13 T cell receptor beta chains were all read from a single sample in a study of CD8 T cells in Susac syndrome. RNA was extracted with the RNeasy kit, and a quantity of about 0.45 to 1 ug was reverse transcribed using random hexamers. Via MiXCR, TCRdb re-called the immunoSEQ multiplex PCR reads, giving one row per CDR3 protein. The sample carries approximately 130,000 distinct CDR3 sequences, 91% recorded once. The sequenced sample was CD8+ T cells from PBMCs. The receptor source for this set is a human donor with multiple sclerosis.

V gene TRBV2 combines with J gene TRBJ1-5; D is uncertain. V was trimmed by 1 base and J by 7 bases, leaving 8 bases between them. From germline, CDR1 is SNHLY and CDR2 FYNNEI. The CDR3 contains 13 residues. CDR3 sequence reads: CASSEGAWQPQHF. The CDR3 DNA is TGTGCCAGCAGTGAAGGGGCTTGGCAGCCCCAGCATTTT.

This chain uses TRBV7-9 with TRBJ2-7; tentatively, D is TRBD1 (5 bases). The V end lost 5 bases, the J end lost 4 bases, and 21 bases lay between the germline ends. This CDR3 spans 16 amino acids. Germline CDR1 SEHNR, CDR2 FQNEAQ (reference sequence). The CDR3 DNA reads TGTGCCAGCAGCCCTTTCAGGGTAACCCCACTGTACGAGCAGTACTTC. Translation: CASSPFRVTPLYEQYF.

The chain has TRBV27 and TRBJ2-7, with D possibly TRBD2 on 5 matching bases. Trimming removed 6 bases from V and 7 bases from J, with 28 bases in between. There are 17 residues in the CDR3. CDR1 is MNHEY and CDR2 is SMNVEV in the germline V gene (reference sequence). In DNA form, the CDR3 reads TGTGCCAGCAGGGGCTTAAGAGGGAGTACCCCAGTGTGGGAGCAGTACTTC. Encoded protein: CASRGLRGSTPVWEQYF.

This rearrangement joins TRBV30 to TRBJ1-2; a possible D gene is TRBD1 (5 bases). Trimming stripped 8 bases from V and 5 bases from J, with 30 bases between. The CDR3 has 17 residues. Germline CDR1 GTSNPN, CDR2 SVGIG (reference sequence). The CDR3 sequence: CAQDETEARGVPYGYTF. Here the CDR3 DNA reads TGTGCCCAGGACGAGACTGAGGCACGAGGGGTTCCATATGGCTACACCTTC.

This sequence joins TRBV20-1 and TRBJ2-5, with TRBD2 identical over 8 bases. Germline CDR1 is DFQATT and CDR2 is SNEGSKA (reference sequence). The V segment lost 1 base and the J segment 7 bases; nucleotides outside the gene matches: 11. The length of the CDR3 is 15 residues. This chain's CDR3 is CSARVLREGPGTQYF. CDR3 bases: TGCAGTGCTAGAGTGTTACGGGAGGGCCCGGGGACCCAGTACTTC.

This chain connects TRBV2 to TRBJ1-2; 10 positions match TRBD1. Germline V CDR1 and CDR2: SNHLY, FYNNEI. The CDR3 extends over 16 amino acids. J was trimmed by 5 bases and V by 4 bases; bases with no gene match: 10. Written as DNA, the CDR3 is TGTGCCAGCAGTGTACCGACAGGGGGCGACCGATATGGCTACACCTTC. Protein: CASSVPTGGDRYGYTF.

The V call is TRBV7-6, the J call TRBJ2-3, with D perhaps being TRBD1 or TRBD2 (5 bases each). This CDR3 spans 15 amino acids. Germline V gives CDR1 SGHVS, CDR2 FNYEAQ. V was trimmed by 6 bases and J by 0 bases, leaving 13 bases between them. The CDR3 DNA sequence: TGTGCCAGCAGGACGGGGCTAACGAGCACAGATACGCAGTATTTT. It is translated as CASRTGLTSTDTQYF.

The V gene is TRBV28, the J gene TRBJ2-5; perhaps TRBD2 as D (6 bases). Germline CDR1 reads MDHEN; CDR2 reads SYDVKM. V was clipped by 2 bases and J by 0 bases, with 22 bases between them. This CDR3 comprises 19 residues. The CDR3 is CASSLRRSISGLDQETQYF. The CDR3 DNA reads as TGTGCCAGCAGTTTACGGAGGAGTATTAGCGGCCTCGACCAAGAGACCCAGTACTTC.

This rearrangement joins TRBV20-1 to TRBJ1-1; TRBD1 might be the D (5 bases). The CDR3 is 12 residues long. Germline loops: CDR1 DFQATT, CDR2 SNEGSKA (reference sequence). V was clipped by 3 bases and J by 8 bases, with 13 bases between them. For the CDR3, the DNA is TGCAGTGCTAGCGCGGGGACTACGGAAGCTTTCTTT. This translates into CSASAGTTEAFF.

This sequence joins TRBV20-1 and TRBJ2-3; either TRBD1 or TRBD2 may supply D (5 bases each). Trimming stripped 3 bases from V and 4 bases from J, with 17 bases between. Germline assignment: CDR1 DFQATT and CDR2 SNEGSKA (reference sequence). The CDR3 sequence is 15 residues long. CDR3 in DNA: TGCAGTGCTAGGCCTCGAGGGGAAATACCAGATACGCAGTATTTT. Protein sequence: CSARPRGEIPDTQYF.

This sequence joins TRBV19 and TRBJ1-1, with a tentative D call TRBD1 (6 bases). The V gene's germline CDR1 is LNHDA and CDR2 SQIVND (reference sequence). This CDR3 has 14 amino acids. V shed 3 bases and J shed 4 bases, with 12 bases lying between them. The CDR3 spells CASSMGGFGTEAFF. Here the CDR3 DNA reads TGTGCCAGTAGTATGGGGGGCTTTGGCACTGAAGCTTTCTTT. Together with reference TRBV19 and TRBJ1-1, the CDR3 gives the full variable domain: DGGITQSPKYLFRKEGQNVTLSCEQNLNHDAMYWYRQDPGQGLRLIYYSQIVNDFQKGDIAEGYSVSREKKESFPLTVTSAQKNPTAFYLCASSMGGFGTEAFFGQGTRLTVV.

The chain has TRBV6-6 and TRBJ2-1, with 8 nucleotides matching TRBD1. CDR1 is MNHNY, CDR2 SVGAGI, per germline (reference sequence). V gave up 6 bases and J gave up 6 bases; unmatched junction bases: 7. This CDR3 region has 14 residues. The CDR3 region has the DNA TGTGCCAGCAGAACGACAGGGGTCGGCAATGAGCAGTTCTTC. It encodes CASRTTGVGNEQFF.

This clonotype was observed a handful of times. This rearrangement joins TRBV5-4 to TRBJ2-7, with 11 positions matching TRBD2. V lost 1 base to trimming and J lost 5 bases; unmatched junction nucleotides: 5. The germline V gene has CDR1 SGHNT and CDR2 YYREEE (reference sequence). This CDR3 region has 15 residues. The CDR3 nucleotides read TGTGCCAGCAGCTTGTCGACTAGCGGGAAGCACGAGCAGTACTTC. This translates into CASSLSTSGKHEQYF.